This T cell receptor (beta chain) was found in a study of T-cell memory formation after mild COVID-19. Study details: The study found TCR clusters largely donor specific. Study-level points and caveats: Clones that contracted from day 15 to 85 were balanced CD4/CD8, while later expanders leaned CD4+.

In the case of this clonotype: What it binds is unknown.

The 5'RACE method, run with constant-segment primers, produced TCR alpha and TCR beta cDNA libraries (carrying sample barcodes and UMIs). In TCRdb, the 5' RACE reads were re-called with MiXCR into one record per CDR3 protein. In the table there are 280,000 or so distinct CDR3 sequences, over 15% of which are singletons. Germline CDR1 SGHDT, CDR2 YYEEEE. The CDR3 is 13 amino acids. The V end lost 3 bases, the J end lost 5 bases, and 11 bases lay between the germline ends. The sequenced sample consisted of PBMCs or a T cell subset sorted from them (not recorded which). This chain uses TRBV5-6 with TRBJ1-1; D gene ambiguous. This clonotype originated in a man younger than 30 who had mild COVID-19 (a few samples of this study predate the infection). Cell type and time point are not known. Here the CDR3 reads CASSSGYRTEAFF. For the CDR3, the DNA is TGTGCCAGCAGCTCGGGCTATAGAACTGAAGCTTTCTTT. Using reference TRBV5-6 and TRBJ1-1 for the parts outside the CDR3, the full variable domain is DAGVTQSPTHLIKTRGQQVTLRCSPKSGHDTVSWYQQALGQGPQFIFQYYEEEERQRGNFPDRFSGHQFPNYSSELNVNALLLGDSALYLCASSSGYRTEAFFGQGTRLTVV.